The text below deals with one T cell receptor (beta chain). Its antigen is still unknown. The sample holds no much larger clone one base away, and base qualities are not on file. Compared with germline, V lacks 10 bases and J lacks 4 bases; bases without a gene match: 3. Based on the germline V gene (reference sequence), the CDR1 and CDR2 sequences are LGHDT and YNNKEL. The CDR3 sequence holds 12 residues, the cysteine and phenylalanine included. Of all the DNA, just the CDR3 is kept, 36 bases in frame from base 1. The CDR3 regions of human TCRbeta chains were analyzed by immunosequencing. The original methods were these. Repertoire TCRs were matched against a reference library of SARS-CoV-2-specific TCRs generated with the MIRA antigen-specificity platform. Breadth was defined as the fraction of unique TCRs that were SARS-CoV-2-associated, and depth was defined as the fraction of total T cells that were SARS-CoV-2-associated. Using the MIRA data, each spike-specific TCR was assigned both to the spike region to which the TCR was reactive and to a CD4 or CD8 class. Log10-transformed breadth and depth values were compared by one-way ANOVA with Sidak's multiple comparisons tests. TCRdb provides this immuneACCESS table in a form limited to in-frame rearrangements. Some clones are lacking; in checked studies, under half of them reflect an unresolved V gene, and why the rest are absent is not known. V and J calls plus clone size are reproduced from that table; the DNA served to infer D and trimming. A total of about 130,000 clones appear in this sample, 80% to 95% of them only once. The ten top clones hold 0.9% to 1.3% of the sample.

This sample was included in a study of T cell responses to AZD1222 COVID-19 vaccine (dated by TCRdb to the early 2020s). Background for the entire study: TCR sequencing was performed for 230 to 250 trial participants, of whom about 200 were given two doses of AZD1222 and approximately 25 were given two doses of MenACWY control vaccine. Trial participants were enrolled into age subgroups of 18-55, 56-69 and 70-plus years, which contained roughly 140, 27 and 60 TCR-sequenced participants, respectively. The full study reports these points: Most participants were white British and females outnumbered males, and the authors suggested that clonal diversity may have been underestimated. Conclusions about previously exposed vaccinees are limited, since just a handful of AZD1222 recipients were seropositive for SARS-CoV-2 at baseline. In the small 56-69-year group, the increase in depth fell short of significance, most likely because of low power. After two AZD1222 doses, spike-specific TCR breadth and depth were significantly higher than at day 0 and than in MenACWY recipients. Nearly half of unique spike-specific TCRs reportedly recognized epitopes outside regions mutated in the B.1.351 and B.1.1.7 variants. The vaccine-associated CD4 TCRs covered the entire spike protein, and the dominant responses fell in regions 160-218 and 743-854. Because no day 14 peak-response samples were available, repertoires were characterized only after the peak T cell response.

Reading the label with the study, this specimen's time point is: about 28 days (+/-7) after the second vaccine dose. AZD1222 recipients whose second dose came at about 4 weeks and those whose second dose came at about 12 weeks were combined into one group, since spike-specific TCR depth and breadth did not differ between the two schedules. The vaccinee samples were drawn from two UK trials, COV001 and COV002, one of which was a single-blind randomized controlled phase 2/3 trial testing AZD1222 (ChAdOx1 nCoV-19) in healthy adults. For TCRbeta chain sequencing, PBMC samples were collected from trial participants at day 0 and at day 28 after the second dose.

Specimen: peripheral blood, collected 28 days after the second AZD1222 dose. The sequence derives from an adult who received the AZD1222 COVID-19 vaccine. Recombination linked TRBV3-1 (or the pseudogene TRBV3-2) to TRBJ2-5, with 10 junctional bases fitting TRBD2. The CDR3: CAIGTSAETQYF. Read as DNA, the sequence is TGTGCCATCGGGACTAGCGCAGAGACCCAGTACTTC.